This T cell receptor (beta chain) was observed in a study of blood T cell repertoires in COVID-19. Study in general: The samples span acute and convalescent COVID-19 from the United States, Italy and Spain.

Sequencing was performed with immunoSEQ multiplex PCR; in TCRdb, only in-frame clones are kept and a portion is missing. Of approximately 58,000 clones listed, approximately 90% were seen once; the top ten hold 3.1%. Trimming shortened V by 4 bases and J by 5 bases, and 5 bases separated the two germline ends. The V gene's germline CDR1 is MGHDK and CDR2 SYGVNS. The CDR3 loop spans 12 amino acids. The sequence was collected from a human donor in a cohort sampled during active COVID-19. The sequencing input was peripheral blood. The chain joins TRBV25-1 to TRBJ2-2, with D unclear. For the CDR3, the DNA is TGTGCCAGCAGTGTAATGACCGGGGAGCTGTTTTTT. It encodes CASSVMTGELFF.